What follows are 31 T cell receptor beta chains derived from one specimen sequenced in a study of blood T cell repertoires in COVID-19 (dated by TCRdb to 2018 to 2021). Receptor libraries were prepared by the immunoSEQ multiplex PCR assay. Here the immuneACCESS table is served through TCRdb, limited to in-frame sequences with V and J called. Missing clones are a known gap in these copies; in checked studies unresolved V genes cover under half, and the rest lacks a known reason. The sample includes roughly 280,000 clones, with 80% to 90% observed a single time. The ten largest account for 2% to 3% of the sample. Input material: PBMCs or T cells enriched from blood (not recorded which). The receptors stem from a woman aged 18-29 years who had recovered from COVID-19.

The gene calls are TRBV18 and TRBJ2-7; 9 bases map to TRBD1. The CDR3 covers 14 residues. Germline V gene lookup returns CDR1 KGHSH and CDR2 LQKENI. After removal of 5 bases from V and 5 bases from J, the junction contained 7 bases not matched to a gene. The CDR3 here is CASSEQGATDEQYF. CDR3 coding DNA: TGTGCCAGCTCAGAACAGGGGGCGACGGACGAGCAGTACTTC.

The V gene is TRBV4-1, the J gene TRBJ1-5; 12 nucleotides agree with TRBD1. This CDR3 is built from 15 residues. CDR1 is MGHRA, CDR2 YSYEKL, per germline. Trimming at V came to 2 bases and at J to 6 bases, leaving 2 bases not matched to a gene. CDR3 in amino acids: CASSQPGQGAQPQHF. CDR3 sequence (DNA): TGCGCCAGCAGCCAACCGGGACAGGGGGCTCAGCCCCAGCATTTT.

This clone has a single count. This chain joins TRBV3-1 (or the pseudogene TRBV3-2) and TRBJ1-1, with D unclear. Between the trimmed V and J ends, which lost 6 bases and 7 bases, there was a span of 18 bases. In germline, CDR1 is LGHDT, CDR2 YNNKEL (reference sequence). The CDR3 is 14 residues long. CDR3 sequence reads: CASSGTGSQFEAFF. For the CDR3, the DNA is TGTGCCAGCAGTGGAACCGGGAGCCAATTTGAAGCTTTCTTT.

This clone appeared a few times. This chain connects TRBV2 to TRBJ2-3; 11 bases align to TRBD2. CDR1 and CDR2 from the germline V gene are SNHLY and FYNNEI. The J segment lost 0 bases and the V segment lost 6 bases, leaving 8 bases of the junction unmatched. CDR3 length: 17 residues. CDR3 sequence reads: CASSPRTSGHSTDTQYF. CDR3 coding DNA: TGTGCCAGCAGCCCCCGGACTAGCGGGCATAGCACAGATACGCAGTATTTT.

The chain couples TRBV10-3 to TRBJ2-3; 10 bases match TRBD2. The CDR3 contains 18 residues. Losses at the gene ends were 0 bases for V and 2 bases for J; bases not matched to a gene: 8. CDR1 is ENHRY, CDR2 SYGVKD, per germline. In DNA form, the CDR3 reads TGTGCCATCAGTGAGTCCGTAGGTAGCGGGGGGACCACAGATACGCAGTATTTT. It is translated as CAISESVGSGGTTDTQYF.

The rearrangement uses TRBV7-9 and TRBJ2-2; maybe TRBD1 (6 bases). Trimming left V 1 base short and J 1 base short, with 19 bases between. CDR3 size: 19 residues. The germline gives CDR1 SEHNR, CDR2 FQNEAQ (reference sequence). The CDR3 DNA reads TGTGCCAGCAGCTTAGGAACCGGGTTTCTGGGACAGAACACCGGGGAGCTGTTTTTT. Amino acids: CASSLGTGFLGQNTGELFF.

The chain has TRBV12-3 or TRBV12-4 and TRBJ2-1; D perhaps matches TRBD2 (5 bases). CDR3 length equals 13 residues. V was trimmed by 1 base and J by 8 bases, leaving 9 bases between them. Here the CDR3 reads CASSLGGGDEQFF. The CDR3 coding sequence is TGTGCCAGCAGTTTAGGAGGAGGAGATGAGCAGTTCTTC.

In its sample, this clone was seen a few times. V gene TRBV3-1 (or the pseudogene TRBV3-2) combines with J gene TRBJ2-7, with D possibly TRBD2 on 6 matching bases. This CDR3 contains 15 residues. From germline, CDR1 is LGHDT and CDR2 YNNKEL (reference sequence). Deletions cut 4 bases from V and 2 bases from J, with 15 bases between. CDR3 coding DNA: TGTGCCAGCAGCCTCTCCTGGGGGGAGACCTACGAGCAGTACTTC. Translating it yields CASSLSWGETYEQYF.

The genes are TRBV3-1 (or the pseudogene TRBV3-2) and TRBJ2-1; TRBD2 agrees at 12 bases. Germline V gives CDR1 LGHDT, CDR2 YNNKEL (reference sequence). The ends lost 4 bases at V and 9 bases at J; junction bases unmatched: 7. The CDR3 is 15 amino acids. The CDR3 spells CASSPTSGGWIEQFF. The CDR3 nucleotides read TGTGCCAGCAGCCCGACTAGCGGGGGCTGGATTGAGCAGTTCTTC.

The DNA for the CDR3 is TGTGCCAGCAGCCAAGATCCGGGGGGACTCTGGGAGCAGTACTTC. Amino acids: CASSQDPGGLWEQYF. The rearrangement links TRBV3-1 (or the pseudogene TRBV3-2) to TRBJ2-7; the match to TRBD2 covers 7 bases. J lost 7 bases, V lost 0 bases, and 9 bases had no gene match. The CDR3 is made up of 15 amino acids. Germline CDR1 is LGHDT and CDR2 is YNNKEL (reference sequence).

This sequence joins TRBV9 and TRBJ2-6; 8 bases match TRBD2. Germline assignment: CDR1 SGDLS and CDR2 YYNGEE. This CDR3 has 18 amino acids. Trimming at V came to 2 bases and at J to 1 base, leaving 8 bases not matched to a gene. The CDR3 coding sequence is TGTGCCAGCAGCGTGAACCGGGAGGGAGGGTCTGGGGCCAACGTCCTGACTTTC. As protein: CASSVNREGGSGANVLTF.

The chain couples TRBV6-1 to TRBJ1-3; D might be TRBD1 (5 bases). Germline V CDR1 and CDR2: MNHNS, SASEGT. This CDR3 has 16 residues. V gave up 0 bases and J gave up 4 bases, with 13 bases separating them. The CDR3: CASSEAFQGWGNTIYF. The CDR3 nucleotides are TGTGCCAGCAGTGAAGCCTTTCAGGGATGGGGAAACACCATATATTTT.

The chain recombines TRBV6-4 with TRBJ2-2, with D uncertain. CDR1 and CDR2 (germline): MRHNA, SNTAGT. V lost 6 bases, J lost 3 bases, and 8 bases lay in between. CDR3 length: 13 residues. The CDR3 DNA follows: TGTGCCAGCAGCGCCGGTCACACCGGGGAGCTGTTTTTT. Its translation is CASSAGHTGELFF.

The count of this clone is one. This chain joins TRBV13 and TRBJ2-1, with 12 positions matching TRBD2. Germline values: CDR1 PRHDT, CDR2 FYEKMQ (reference sequence). After removal of 1 base from V and 8 bases from J, the junction contained 6 bases not matched to a gene. The CDR3 is made up of 16 amino acids. The CDR3, as DNA: TGTGCCAGCAGCTTAGCCCTAGCGGGGGGGCCAGATGAGCAGTTCTTC. Amino acids: CASSLALAGGPDEQFF.

The V call is TRBV7-6, the J call TRBJ2-3; 10 positions match TRBD2. Germline CDR1 and CDR2: SGHVS and FNYEAQ. CDR3 length equals 17 residues. J lost 3 bases, V lost 4 bases, and 10 bases had no gene match. The CDR3 DNA follows: TGTGCCAGCAGCTCCTGGGGAGCGGGGGGGCGGACAGATACGCAGTATTTT. This codes for CASSSWGAGGRTDTQYF.

This clone appeared once. One end of the junction fails to match germline, which may point to a read error. V is TRBV7-2 and J is TRBJ1-5; D ambiguous. Germline CDR1 SGHTA, CDR2 FQGNSA. The CDR3 sequence is 13 residues long. CDR3 amino acids: CVSSLRGNQPQHF. The CDR3 DNA is TGTGTCAGCAGCTTACGCGGTAATCAGCCCCAGCATTTT.

The chain couples TRBV29-1 to TRBJ2-7, with 7 positions matching TRBD1. Germline lookup yields CDR1 SQVTM and CDR2 ANQGSEA. V gave up 4 bases and J gave up 4 bases; unmatched junction bases: 7. CDR3 length equals 13 residues. The CDR3 here is CSVARGGGYEQYF. The CDR3 bases are TGCAGCGTTGCTCGAGGGGGCGGGTACGAGCAGTACTTC.

The V and J genes are TRBV10-1 and TRBJ2-3, with 7 bases lining up with TRBD2. Losses at the gene ends were 2 bases for V and 0 bases for J; bases not matched to a gene: 2. The CDR3 runs to 15 residues. CDR1 WNHNN and CDR2 SYGVQD come from the germline V gene (reference sequence). The CDR3 sequence: CASSEMTSSTDTQYF. CDR3 in DNA: TGCGCCAGCAGTGAGATGACTAGCAGCACAGATACGCAGTATTTT.

The J gene is TRBJ2-2, the V gene TRBV9; no clear D gene. Trimming cost V 3 bases and J 3 bases, with 9 bases left between them. This CDR3 is 14 amino acids long. Germline V gene data show CDR1 as SGDLS and CDR2 as YYNGEE. CDR3 loop: CASSGSSHTGELFF. DNA of the CDR3: TGTGCCAGCAGCGGGAGTAGCCACACCGGGGAGCTGTTTTTT.

The chain employs TRBV13 and TRBJ2-1, with 7 bases identical to TRBD2. The germline V gene has CDR1 PRHDT and CDR2 FYEKMQ (reference sequence). Unmatched junction bases numbered 8, after V lost 1 base and J lost 8 bases. The CDR3 length is 15 residues. The CDR3 reads CASSLDGGGRDEQFF. The CDR3, as DNA: TGTGCCAGCAGCTTAGATGGGGGGGGAAGGGATGAGCAGTTCTTC.

The count of this clone is one. This chain links TRBV7-9 with TRBJ1-2; D is unclear. The CDR3 has 13 amino acids. The germline CDR1 and CDR2 sequences are SEHNR and FQNEAQ (reference sequence). V was shortened by 7 bases and J by 2 bases, with 11 bases between the two germline ends. The CDR3 bases are TGTGCCAGCACGAGGACTTTAAACTATGGCTACACCTTC. Translated: CASTRTLNYGYTF.

V usage is TRBV18 and J usage is TRBJ1-6, with a tentative D call TRBD1 (6 bases). This CDR3 comprises 15 residues. V lost 1 base, J lost 8 bases, and 12 bases lay in between. The germline gives CDR1 KGHSH, CDR2 LQKENI. The CDR3 sequence is CASSPQVGADSPLHF. The DNA for the CDR3 is TGTGCCAGCTCACCACAAGTGGGGGCTGATTCACCCCTCCACTTT.

The chain employs TRBV7-9 and TRBJ2-1; 14 bases are a match to TRBD2. This CDR3 is 18 amino acids long. V trimming: 4 bases; J trimming: 0 bases; junction bases outside the gene matches: 5. CDR1 and CDR2 from the germline V gene are SEHNR and FQNEAQ (reference sequence). The CDR3 DNA reads as TGTGCCAGCAGCTCCGGGACTAGCGGGGGCGACTCCTACAATGAGCAGTTCTTC. This codes for CASSSGTSGGDSYNEQFF.

The rearrangement links TRBV18 to TRBJ2-1; 8 nucleotides match TRBD2. V shed 1 base, J shed 2 bases, and the junction held 4 bases outside the gene matches. There are 16 residues in the CDR3. CDR1 is KGHSH and CDR2 is LQKENI in the germline V gene. The CDR3 coding sequence is TGTGCCAGCTCACCACAGGCGGGGGGTACCTACAATGAGCAGTTCTTC. Protein product: CASSPQAGGTYNEQFF. Full variable domain (rest looked up from reference TRBV18 and TRBJ2-1): NAGVMQNPRHLVRRRGQEARLRCSPMKGHSHVYWYRQLPEEGLKFMVYLQKENIIDESGMPKERFSAEFPKEGPSILRIQQVVRGDSAAYFCASSPQAGGTYNEQFFGPGTRLTVL.

This chain links TRBV18 with TRBJ1-1; D remains unclear. Trimming took off 2 bases at V and 1 base at J, with 11 bases between the two ends. Germline lookup yields CDR1 KGHSH and CDR2 LQKENI. The CDR3 consists of 15 residues. Here the CDR3 DNA reads TGTGCCAGCTCACCATTAGGCAGGAAGAACACTGAAGCTTTCTTT. Its protein is CASSPLGRKNTEAFF.

The CDR3 protein is CASSKAGTGFYEQYF. The CDR3 DNA follows: TGTGCCAGCAGTAAAGCCGGGACAGGGTTCTACGAGCAGTACTTC. V usage is TRBV27 and J usage is TRBJ2-7, with 9 bases identical to TRBD1. Germline V gene sequence: CDR1 MNHEY, CDR2 SMNVEV (reference sequence). V trimming: 5 bases; J trimming: 3 bases; junction bases outside the gene matches: 8. CDR3 size: 15 residues.

The chain uses TRBV27 and TRBJ2-1; TRBD2 aligns across 8 bases. The CDR3 is 15 amino acids. Germline V gives CDR1 MNHEY, CDR2 SMNVEV (reference sequence). V gave up 6 bases and J gave up 10 bases; unmatched junction bases: 14. The CDR3 sequence is CASRGTGGPSREQFF. CDR3 bases: TGTGCCAGCAGAGGGACGGGGGGGCCTTCGCGGGAGCAGTTCTTC.

The rearrangement uses TRBV6-5 and TRBJ1-2, with D possibly TRBD1 on 5 matching bases. The CDR3 totals 15 residues. Germline CDR1 and CDR2: MNHEY and SVGAGI. V lost 5 bases and J 6 bases, leaving 19 bases between the germline ends. The CDR3 protein is CASSPRGVGFNGYTF. CDR3 coding DNA: TGTGCCAGCAGTCCCCGGGGGGTCGGCTTCAATGGCTACACCTTC.

This chain uses TRBV5-1 with TRBJ2-7, with D perhaps matching TRBD2 (5 bases). CDR1 is SGHRS and CDR2 is YFSETQ in the germline V gene. The CDR3 consists of 14 residues. V lost 1 base to trimming and J lost 0 bases, with 8 bases between them. The CDR3 DNA follows: TGCGCCAGCAGCTTGTACGAGGGCTCCTACGAGCAGTACTTC. Translating gives CASSLYEGSYEQYF.

J is TRBJ1-2 and V is TRBV3-1 (or the pseudogene TRBV3-2); D may be TRBD1 (5 bases). V dropped 3 bases and J dropped 1 base, with 15 bases sitting between them. Germline lookup yields CDR1 LGHDT and CDR2 YNNKEL (reference sequence). The CDR3 covers 16 residues. CDR3 sequence reads: CASSQIRDFVNYGYTF. The CDR3 DNA reads as TGTGCCAGCAGCCAGATACGGGACTTCGTTAACTATGGCTACACCTTC.

The chain has TRBV2 and TRBJ1-5, with TRBD1 identical over 8 bases. The CDR3 is 15 residues long. Trimming removed 5 bases from V and 0 bases from J; junction bases left unmatched: 3. The germline CDR1 and CDR2 sequences are SNHLY and FYNNEI. The chain's CDR3 is CASSLQGDSNQPQHF. DNA of the CDR3: TGTGCCAGCAGTCTACAGGGGGATAGCAATCAGCCCCAGCATTTT. Based on the CDR3 plus reference TRBV2 and TRBJ1-5, the full variable domain is EPEVTQTPSHQVTQMGQEVILRCVPISNHLYFYWYRQILGQKVEFLVSFYNNEISEKSEIFDDQFSVERPDGSNFTLKIRSTKLEDSAMYFCASSLQGDSNQPQHFGDGTRLSIL.